The 16 T cell receptor beta chains below all came from one sample that was sequenced in a study of blood T cell repertoires in COVID-19. Generated by immunoSEQ multiplex PCR, the TCRdb table keeps only in-frame clones and is missing some. This table holds roughly 130,000 clones, approximately 84% found once. Input material: peripheral blood. These receptors all stem from a man in his 70s with acute or convalescent COVID-19.

V and J are TRBV4-2 and TRBJ1-1; D may be TRBD1 (5 bases). The length of the CDR3 is 16 residues. CDR1 LGHNA and CDR2 YNFKEQ come from the germline V gene. Trimming removed 1 base from V and 2 bases from J, with 14 bases in between. CDR3 nucleotides: TGTGCCAGCAGCCAAGTGGCGGCAGGGCCTAACACTGAAGCTTTCTTT. This gives the protein CASSQVAAGPNTEAFF.

The V gene is TRBV10-1, the J gene TRBJ2-2, with TRBD1 matching 8 bases. The CDR3 runs 18 residues. Germline CDR1 is WNHNN and CDR2 is SYGVQD (reference sequence). Germline trimming cut 0 bases from V and 6 bases from J; bases unmatched to any gene: 12. This CDR3 reads CASSESRQGALRSGELFF. The DNA for the CDR3 is TGCGCCAGCAGTGAGTCGAGGCAGGGGGCGTTAAGGTCCGGGGAGCTGTTTTTT.

The rearrangement uses TRBV4-2 and TRBJ2-2, with 8 bases that match TRBD2. The CDR3 runs 14 residues. The germline CDR1 and CDR2 sequences are LGHNA and YNFKEQ. The junction had 2 bases not matched to a gene; V was cut back by 4 bases and J by 4 bases. CDR3 sequence reads: CASSPGGGTGELFF. CDR3 sequence (DNA): TGTGCCAGCAGCCCCGGGGGGGGCACCGGGGAGCTGTTTTTT.

The gene calls are TRBV3-1 (or the pseudogene TRBV3-2) and TRBJ1-2, with D possibly matching TRBD1 (5 bases). The CDR3 has 16 residues. In germline, CDR1 is LGHDT, CDR2 YNNKEL (reference sequence). V gave up 4 bases and J gave up 0 bases, with 15 bases separating them. CDR3 nucleotide sequence: TGTGCCAGCAGCCTCGGATCGGGACTAGCTAACTATGGCTACACCTTC. Protein: CASSLGSGLANYGYTF.

For the CDR3, the DNA is TGTGCCAGCAGCCCCATAGTCACCCACGGAGACACCATATATTTT. Its translation is CASSPIVTHGDTIYF. The chain recombines TRBV11-2 with TRBJ1-3; D ambiguous. Germline V gene lookup returns CDR1 SGHAT and CDR2 FQNNGV. The CDR3 length is 15 residues. V lost 5 bases and J lost 8, with 19 bases in between.

In DNA, the CDR3 is TGTGCCAGTAGTATAACTACGGCAGCGGGCACCGGGGAGCTGTTTTTT. This sequence encodes CASSITTAAGTGELFF. The V call is TRBV19, the J call TRBJ2-2; D possibly corresponds to TRBD2 (6 bases). Germline assignment: CDR1 LNHDA and CDR2 SQIVND (reference sequence). V lost 2 bases and J lost 4, with 14 bases in between. The CDR3 has 16 residues.

This clone has more than one count but fewer than ten. The CDR3 bases are TGCGCCAGCAACCTTCTAGCGGGGGGTAACAATGAGCAGTTCTTC. Translation: CASNLLAGGNNEQFF. The chain combines TRBV5-1 with TRBJ2-1; 11 bases agree with TRBD2. V shed 6 bases and J 5 bases; nucleotides not matched to a gene: 7. CDR1 and CDR2 (germline): SGHRS, YFSETQ. This CDR3 is 15 amino acids long.

V is TRBV18 and J is TRBJ2-5, with 8 nucleotides matching TRBD2. Germline loops: CDR1 KGHSH, CDR2 LQKENI. Germline trimming cut 3 bases from V and 5 bases from J; bases unmatched to any gene: 5. The CDR3 has 14 residues. The CDR3 loop is CASSPRGATETQYF. The CDR3 DNA reads as TGTGCCAGCTCACCGCGGGGGGCGACTGAGACCCAGTACTTC.

The chain is built from TRBV2 and TRBJ2-4; D gene unclear. In germline, CDR1 is SNHLY, CDR2 FYNNEI. This CDR3 has 11 amino acids. V was pared by 3 bases and J by 9 bases, with 6 bases between. The CDR3 region has the DNA TGTGCCAGCAGTGACAATTTCATTCAGTACTTC. Residues: CASSDNFIQYF.

This clone was observed a few times. The V gene is TRBV24-1, the J gene TRBJ2-1; 8 bases are shared with TRBD2. This CDR3 region has 14 residues. Germline V CDR1 and CDR2: KGHDR, SFDVKD. J lost 3 bases, V lost 6 bases, and 3 bases had no gene match. CDR3 sequence: CATSRGGNYNEQFF. CDR3 nucleotide sequence: TGTGCCACCAGTCGGGGGGGGAACTACAATGAGCAGTTCTTC.

The chain carries TRBV5-4 and TRBJ2-5, with TRBD2 matching 7 bases. This CDR3 is 15 amino acids long. With V trimmed by 0 bases and J by 1 base, 3 bases remained unmatched. Germline V gene lookup returns CDR1 SGHNT and CDR2 YYREEE (reference sequence). CDR3 nucleotide sequence: TGTGCCAGCAGCTTGGGGCGGGGGTTCCAAGAGACCCAGTACTTC. Translation: CASSLGRGFQETQYF.

The V call is TRBV6-1, the J call TRBJ2-1; D perhaps matches TRBD2 (5 bases). CDR3 length: 13 residues. Trimming took 3 bases from V and 4 from J, leaving 7 bases between them. Germline values: CDR1 MNHNS, CDR2 SASEGT. The CDR3 here is CASSEREYNEQFF. The CDR3 nucleotides read TGTGCCAGCAGTGAGAGGGAGTACAATGAGCAGTTCTTC.

CDR3 sequence (DNA): TGTGCCAGCAGTCCTCGACTGGCTTCCTACGAGCAGTACTTC. Amino acid sequence: CASSPRLASYEQYF. The chain employs TRBV27 and TRBJ2-7; no reliable D call. Trimming pared 5 bases from V and 1 base from J, leaving 12 bases between. This CDR3 is 14 amino acids long. CDR1 is MNHEY, CDR2 SMNVEV, per germline (reference sequence).

The rearrangement uses TRBV9 and TRBJ2-1; 7 nucleotides align to TRBD2. There are 15 residues in the CDR3. Germline lookup yields CDR1 SGDLS and CDR2 YYNGEE. Unmatched junction bases numbered 6, after V lost 0 bases and J lost 6 bases. The CDR3 loop reads CASSVGQGGSNEQFF. CDR3 sequence (DNA): TGTGCCAGCAGCGTAGGGCAGGGAGGGTCCAATGAGCAGTTCTTC.

This clone came up once. The chain carries TRBV6-4 and TRBJ1-4; 9 bases are shared with TRBD1. Germline V gene data show CDR1 as MRHNA and CDR2 as SNTAGT. CDR3 size: 15 residues. V shed 5 bases, J shed 4 bases, and the junction held 5 bases outside the gene matches. The CDR3 loop is CASSPGTGFNEKLFF. The DNA for the CDR3 is TGTGCCAGCAGTCCCGGGACAGGGTTTAATGAAAAACTGTTTTTT.

Note on this clone: Other DNA sequences in this sample translate to the same CDR3. This chain uses TRBV19 with TRBJ1-6, with D uncertain. V lost 1 base and J 9 bases, leaving 4 bases between the germline ends. CDR3 size: 12 residues. Germline lookup yields CDR1 LNHDA and CDR2 SQIVND (reference sequence). The CDR3 DNA sequence: TGTGCCAGTAGTATAGGAGGTTCACCCCTCCACTTT. Protein: CASSIGGSPLHF.